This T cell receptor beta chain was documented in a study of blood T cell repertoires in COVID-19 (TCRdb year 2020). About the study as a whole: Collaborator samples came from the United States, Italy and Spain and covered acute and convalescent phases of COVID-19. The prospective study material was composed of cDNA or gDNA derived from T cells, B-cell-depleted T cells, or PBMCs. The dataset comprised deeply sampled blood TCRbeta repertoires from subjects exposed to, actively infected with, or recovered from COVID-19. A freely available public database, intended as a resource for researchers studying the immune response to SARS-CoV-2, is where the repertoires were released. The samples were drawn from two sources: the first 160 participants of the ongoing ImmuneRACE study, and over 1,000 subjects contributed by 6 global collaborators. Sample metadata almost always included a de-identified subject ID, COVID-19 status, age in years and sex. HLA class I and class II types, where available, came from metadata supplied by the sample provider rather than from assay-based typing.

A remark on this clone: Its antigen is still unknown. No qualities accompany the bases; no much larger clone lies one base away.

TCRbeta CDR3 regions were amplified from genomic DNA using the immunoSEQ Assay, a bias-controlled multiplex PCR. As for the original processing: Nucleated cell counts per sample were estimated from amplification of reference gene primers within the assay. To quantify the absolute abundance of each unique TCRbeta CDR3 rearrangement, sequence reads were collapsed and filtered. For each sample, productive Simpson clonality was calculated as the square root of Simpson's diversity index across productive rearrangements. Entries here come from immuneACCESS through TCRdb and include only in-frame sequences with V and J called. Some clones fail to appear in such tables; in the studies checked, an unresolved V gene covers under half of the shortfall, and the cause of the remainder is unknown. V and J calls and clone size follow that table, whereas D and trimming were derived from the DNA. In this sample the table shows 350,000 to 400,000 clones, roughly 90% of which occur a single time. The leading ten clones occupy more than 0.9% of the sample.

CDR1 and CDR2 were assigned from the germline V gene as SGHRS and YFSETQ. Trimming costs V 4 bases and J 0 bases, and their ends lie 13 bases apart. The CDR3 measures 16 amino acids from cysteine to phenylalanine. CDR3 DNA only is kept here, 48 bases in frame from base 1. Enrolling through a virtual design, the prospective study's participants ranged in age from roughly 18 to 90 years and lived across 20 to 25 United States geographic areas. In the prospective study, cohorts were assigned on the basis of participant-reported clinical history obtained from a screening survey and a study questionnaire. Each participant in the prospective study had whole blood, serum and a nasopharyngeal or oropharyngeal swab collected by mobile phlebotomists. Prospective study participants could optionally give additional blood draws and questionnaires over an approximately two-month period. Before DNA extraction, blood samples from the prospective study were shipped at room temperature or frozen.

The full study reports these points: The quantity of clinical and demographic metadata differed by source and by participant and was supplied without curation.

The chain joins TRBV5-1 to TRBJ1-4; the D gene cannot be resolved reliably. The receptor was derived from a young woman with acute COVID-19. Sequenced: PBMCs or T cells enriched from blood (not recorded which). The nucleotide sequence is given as TGCGCCAGCAGCCTCCAAGGGAGGACAACTAATGAAAAACTGTTTTTT. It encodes CASSLQGRTTNEKLFF.